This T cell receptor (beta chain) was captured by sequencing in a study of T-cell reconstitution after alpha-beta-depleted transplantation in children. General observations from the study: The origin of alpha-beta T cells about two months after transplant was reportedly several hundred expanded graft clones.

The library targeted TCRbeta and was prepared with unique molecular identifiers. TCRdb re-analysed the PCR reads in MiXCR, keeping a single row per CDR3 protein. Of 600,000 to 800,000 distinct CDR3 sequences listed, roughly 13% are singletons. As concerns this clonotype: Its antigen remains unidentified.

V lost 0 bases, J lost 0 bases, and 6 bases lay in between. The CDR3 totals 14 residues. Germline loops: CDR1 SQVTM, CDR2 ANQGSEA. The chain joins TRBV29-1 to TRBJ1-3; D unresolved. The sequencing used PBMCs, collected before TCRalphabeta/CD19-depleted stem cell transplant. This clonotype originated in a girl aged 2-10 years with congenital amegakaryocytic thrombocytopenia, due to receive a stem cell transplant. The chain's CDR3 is CSVEDIYSGNTIYF. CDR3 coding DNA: TGCAGCGTTGAAGATATATACTCTGGAAACACCATATATTTT.